This T cell receptor beta chain was recovered during a study of T cell responses to AZD1222 COVID-19 vaccine. Study results and caveats: Sampled repertoires all dated from after the peak T cell response. Seropositive status at baseline applied to only five or six AZD1222 recipients. The study found Spike-specific TCR breadth and depth rose after two AZD1222 doses.

Germline V gene sequence: CDR1 SGHRS, CDR2 YFSETQ. CDR3 length: 16 amino acids. Trimming shortened V by 0 bases and J by 3 bases, and 13 bases separated the two germline ends. Second-dose intervals of approximately 4 or approximately 12 weeks were pooled. This clone was seen only once. As yet, its antigen is unknown. The repertoire was sequenced with immunoSEQ multiplex PCR; TCRdb's copy has only in-frame clones and lacks some. Of under 150,000 clones in the sample, approximately 92% were seen once. The receptor's source is an adult who received the AZD1222 COVID-19 vaccine. This material consisted of peripheral blood, taken 28 days after the second AZD1222 dose. The chain couples TRBV5-1 to TRBJ2-1; a possible D gene is TRBD2 (6 bases). The CDR3, as DNA: TGCGCCAGCAGCTTGGTGCGGGACGAGAACTACAATGAGCAGTTCTTC. Its translation: CASSLVRDENYNEQFF.